This T cell receptor beta chain appears in the sequencing data of a study of T cell repertoires in cytomegalovirus infection. About the research overall: Both CMV infection and a matching HLA type were indicated by public TCR beta signatures.

V lost 8 bases, J lost 12 bases, and 10 bases stayed unmatched. This CDR3 is built from 13 residues. Germline lookup yields CDR1 MNHNS and CDR2 SASEGT. TCRdb redid the calling of the reads with MiXCR, one entry per CDR3 protein. The sample holds about 530,000 distinct CDR3 sequences; 26% are singletons and the top ten take less than 15%. Points from the study as a whole: The response measured ex vivo was dominated by TCR beta clonotypes (HLA-C-restricted and CMV-specific).

The table lists this clonotype with a few counts. Its cognate antigen is unknown. Sequencing used PBMCs. This TCR derives from a human donor in good health (CMV status not recorded). Some clones in this sample may be carry-over from other donors' samples. The chain is built from TRBV6-1 and TRBJ2-1, with 10 bases lining up with TRBD2. CDR3 sequence reads: CASGGLAGGGQFF. In DNA form, the CDR3 reads TGTGCCAGCGGGGGTTTAGCGGGAGGTGGGCAGTTCTTC.